These 22 T cell receptor beta chains share one sample of origin, sequenced in a study of CD8 T cells in ankylosing spondylitis (dated by TCRdb to the late 2010s). The full study reports these points: Blood from ankylosing spondylitis patients appeared to be characterized by a TCR beta motif made up of under ten highly homologous amino acid variants.

The antigens of these receptors remain unknown. Receptor amplification or capture employed 5' RACE. Sequencing was carried out with an Illumina HiSeq 2500. TCRdb cleaned the public reads at Q25 with fastp, built clones with MiXCR and kept in-frame beta chains. Rows with one shared CDR3 protein collapse into an entry with the most common genes and DNA. A total of under 850,000 distinct CDR3 sequences appear in this sample, over 15% of them only once. About a fifth of the sample goes to the ten largest clones. Material: blood, either unsorted or a sorted T cell fraction (not recorded which). Receptor source: a male donor with ankylosing spondylitis.

The table lists this clonotype with a few counts. The rearrangement joins TRBV6-1 to TRBJ1-5; 9 bases agree with TRBD1. CDR1 MNHNS and CDR2 SASEGT come from the germline V gene. The V and J ends lost 6 bases and 6 bases, in that order; junction bases with no gene match: 9. The CDR3 runs 15 residues. CDR3 loop: CASSAGQGSVQPQHF. CDR3 in DNA: TGTGCCAGCAGCGCCGGACAGGGGTCCGTTCAGCCCCAGCATTTT.

In this sample, this clonotype turned up a few times. The V and J genes are TRBV6-2 or TRBV6-3 and TRBJ2-1; 7 nucleotides agree with TRBD1. The CDR3 runs to 16 residues. The junction had 9 bases not matched to a gene; V was cut back by 2 bases and J by 5 bases. Germline CDR1 MNHEY, CDR2 SVGEGT. The CDR3 protein is CASSYLGWGTDNEQFF. CDR3 coding DNA: TGTGCCAGCAGTTACCTCGGGTGGGGGACAGACAATGAGCAGTTCTTC.

The CDR3 sequence is CASSSLAGEANTGELFF. The CDR3 DNA sequence: TGTGCCAGCAGCTCACTAGCGGGAGAGGCAAACACCGGGGAGCTGTTTTTT. The V call is TRBV7-7, the J call TRBJ2-2; 11 positions match TRBD2. Germline V CDR1 and CDR2: SSHAT, FNYEAQ (reference sequence). V gave up 4 bases and J gave up 2 bases; unmatched junction bases: 6. This CDR3 is 17 amino acids long.

V gene TRBV4-1 combines with J gene TRBJ2-5; D is perhaps TRBD2 (5 bases). Germline V gives CDR1 MGHRA, CDR2 YSYEKL. CDR3 length: 15 residues. V lost 3 bases and J 1 base, leaving 12 bases between the germline ends. CDR3 sequence reads: CASSQEERSQETQYF. CDR3 sequence (DNA): TGCGCCAGCAGCCAGGAGGAGCGGAGCCAAGAGACCCAGTACTTC.

This clonotype has more than one count but fewer than ten. J is TRBJ1-2 and V is TRBV3-1; D might be TRBD1 (5 bases). Germline V gene sequence: CDR1 LGHDT, CDR2 YNNKEL (reference sequence). Trimming stripped 0 bases from V and 7 bases from J, with 15 bases between. The CDR3 spans 15 residues. The CDR3 protein is CASSQDSTRRGGYTF. The CDR3 bases are TGTGCCAGCAGCCAAGATTCGACCCGGAGGGGTGGCTACACCTTC.

The chain couples TRBV6-2 or TRBV6-3 to TRBJ2-5; D perhaps matches TRBD2 (5 bases). This CDR3 region has 17 residues. V lost 2 bases, J lost 5 bases, and 21 bases lay in between. Germline V CDR1 and CDR2: MNHEY, SVGEGT. Here the CDR3 reads CASSYGLRLASGETQYF. The CDR3 DNA sequence: TGTGCCAGCAGTTACGGGTTACGGCTAGCTTCGGGTGAGACCCAGTACTTC.

The CDR3 sequence is CASSLSKPRRQATNEKLFF. DNA for the CDR3: TGTGCCAGCAGTTTATCAAAGCCCCGAAGACAGGCAACTAATGAAAAACTGTTTTTT. The V gene is TRBV28, the J gene TRBJ1-4, with a tentative D call TRBD1 (6 bases). V was pared by 1 base and J by 0 bases, with 18 bases between. The germline V gene has CDR1 MDHEN and CDR2 SYDVKM. This CDR3 region has 19 residues.

This clonotype appeared a few times. The J gene is TRBJ1-1, the V gene TRBV24-1; no reliable D call. The CDR3 is 14 residues long. V shed 5 bases and J shed 0 bases, with 9 bases lying between them. Germline V CDR1 and CDR2: KGHDR, SFDVKD. The CDR3 DNA reads TGTGCCACCAGTGCAGGAGGGATGAACACTGAAGCTTTCTTT. It translates to CATSAGGMNTEAFF.

The V gene is TRBV12-3 or TRBV12-4, the J gene TRBJ2-1, with TRBD2 matching over 10 bases. This CDR3 spans 20 amino acids. Trimming cost V 7 bases and J 2 bases; bases outside gene matches: 20. CDR3 in DNA: TGTGCCAGCACTCATCCACTTGGGCTAGCGGGAGTCCCCACCTACAATGAGCAGTTCTTC. This translates into CASTHPLGLAGVPTYNEQFF.

V gene TRBV18 combines with J gene TRBJ2-7; the D call may be TRBD1 or TRBD2 (5 bases each). The V gene's germline CDR1 is KGHSH and CDR2 LQKENI. V lost 2 bases to trimming and J lost 3 bases, with 14 bases between them. CDR3 length: 15 amino acids. Here the CDR3 reads CASSPKGAADYEQYF. As DNA, the CDR3 is TGTGCCAGCTCACCAAAAGGGGCAGCGGACTACGAGCAGTACTTC.

This clonotype has only a few counts. This chain connects TRBV7-2 to TRBJ1-1, with TRBD1 identical over 11 bases. Germline V gene lookup returns CDR1 SGHTA and CDR2 FQGNSA. The CDR3 runs to 15 residues. V dropped 5 bases and J dropped 7; count of bases not matched to a gene: 9. This CDR3 is CASSEPDRGRDEAFF. For the CDR3, the DNA is TGTGCCAGCAGCGAGCCGGACAGGGGGCGAGATGAAGCTTTCTTT. The whole variable domain, remainder taken from reference TRBV7-2 and TRBJ1-1, is GAGVSQSPSNKVTEKGKDVELRCDPISGHTALYWYRQSLGQGLEFLIYFQGNSAPDKSGLPSDRFSAERTGGSVSTLTIQRTQQEDSAVYLCASSEPDRGRDEAFFGQGTRLTVV.

This chain joins TRBV7-2 and TRBJ2-3, with 8 bases identical to TRBD2. Germline V CDR1 and CDR2: SGHTA, FQGNSA. V lost 6 bases and J lost 0; bases outside the gene matches: 5. The CDR3 has 15 residues. The CDR3 region is CASRPSSGSTDTQYF. CDR3 coding DNA: TGTGCCAGCAGACCGTCTAGCGGGAGCACAGATACGCAGTATTTT. Supplemented by reference TRBV7-2 and TRBJ2-3, the full variable domain reads GAGVSQSPSNKVTEKGKDVELRCDPISGHTALYWYRQSLGQGLEFLIYFQGNSAPDKSGLPSDRFSAERTGGSVSTLTIQRTQQEDSAVYLCASRPSSGSTDTQYFGPGTRLTVL.

The rearrangement links TRBV5-6 to TRBJ1-3, with a weak D call TRBD1 (6 bases). In germline, CDR1 is SGHDT, CDR2 YYEEEE. The CDR3 loop spans 16 amino acids. V lost 0 bases and J lost 1, with 11 bases in between. CDR3: CASSLVGGTSGNTIYF. In nucleotides, the CDR3 is TGTGCCAGCAGCTTGGTTGGGGGCACGTCTGGAAACACCATATATTTT.

This rearrangement joins TRBV20-1 to TRBJ1-1; TRBD1 matches at 9 bases. The ends lost 3 bases at V and 5 bases at J; junction bases unmatched: 10. The CDR3 sequence is 15 residues long. Germline-derived CDR1 and CDR2 are DFQATT and SNEGSKA (reference sequence). CDR3 in DNA: TGCAGTGCTAGGATCCCGGACAGGGGTGGGACTGAAGCTTTCTTT. Its translation: CSARIPDRGGTEAFF.

J is TRBJ2-7 and V is TRBV5-1; D is uncertain. The V gene lost 5 bases and the J gene lost 4 bases, with 13 bases spanning the gap. The germline CDR1 and CDR2 sequences are SGHRS and YFSETQ. The CDR3 consists of 13 residues. The CDR3 sequence: CASRVAGRYEQYF. CDR3 DNA: TGCGCCAGCAGGGTCGCCGGCCGATACGAGCAGTACTTC.

V usage is TRBV5-1 and J usage is TRBJ2-5; a weak D match, TRBD1 (6 bases). Germline CDR1 and CDR2: SGHRS and YFSETQ. This CDR3 has 15 residues. V was clipped by 4 bases and J by 5 bases, with 18 bases between them. CDR3 in amino acids: CASSPGTTGRETQYF. As DNA, the CDR3 is TGCGCCAGCAGCCCCGGGACAACCGGACGGGAGACCCAGTACTTC. Complete variable domain (other parts from reference TRBV5-1 and TRBJ2-5): KAGVTQTPRYLIKTRGQQVTLSCSPISGHRSVSWYQQTPGQGLQFLFEYFSETQRNKGNFPGRFSGRQFSNSRSEMNVSTLELGDSALYLCASSPGTTGRETQYFGPGTRLLVL.

The rearrangement joins TRBV9 to TRBJ1-2; a weak D match, TRBD1 (6 bases). Germline V CDR1 and CDR2: SGDLS, YYNGEE. The CDR3 spans 16 residues. V lost 3 bases and J 5 bases, leaving 20 bases between the germline ends. CDR3 nucleotide sequence: TGTGCCAGCAGCGCCGTAAGCACAGGGATGGGGTATGGCTACACCTTC. Encoded protein: CASSAVSTGMGYGYTF.

The sample holds a few counts of this clonotype. The chain is built from TRBV3-1 and TRBJ2-3; no clear D gene. Germline-derived CDR1 and CDR2 are LGHDT and YNNKEL (reference sequence). The CDR3 loop spans 15 amino acids. The V gene lost 2 bases and the J gene lost 4 bases, with 13 bases spanning the gap. This CDR3 is CASSQRADLSDTQYF. In DNA form, the CDR3 reads TGTGCCAGCAGCCAACGGGCCGACTTGTCAGATACGCAGTATTTT.

Only a few counts were recorded for this clonotype. The rearrangement links TRBV7-2 to TRBJ2-2; 7 bases align to TRBD2. CDR1 is SGHTA and CDR2 is FQGNSA in the germline V gene. V shed 5 bases and J 3 bases; nucleotides not matched to a gene: 12. The CDR3 runs 17 residues. CDR3 DNA: TGTGCCAGCAGCGTAAGCGGGACCGCCTCGCACACCGGGGAGCTGTTTTTT. It yields the protein CASSVSGTASHTGELFF.

This clonotype has a handful of counts. The chain joins TRBV2 to TRBJ2-2; D perhaps matches TRBD2 (7 bases). Germline lookup yields CDR1 SNHLY and CDR2 FYNNEI. The CDR3 sequence is 18 residues long. Trimming removed 8 bases from V and 7 bases from J, with 29 bases in between. The CDR3 nucleotides are TGTGCCAGCGGGGGGGCCGCGAAGAATTCCAGGGTGGTCGGGGAGCTGTTTTTT. This encodes CASGGAAKNSRVVGELFF.

The rearrangement links TRBV15 to TRBJ2-1; the D gene could be TRBD1 or TRBD2 (5 bases each). V dropped 1 base and J dropped 8 bases, with 21 bases sitting between them. The CDR3 loop spans 17 amino acids. Germline assignment: CDR1 LNHNV and CDR2 YYDKDF (reference sequence). The CDR3 sequence: CATSRAPAGTPGDEQFF. CDR3 sequence (DNA): TGTGCCACCAGCAGAGCCCCTGCCGGGACCCCCGGGGATGAGCAGTTCTTC.

This clonotype was counted at least ten times. Here the CDR3 reads CASRHTSGSADEQFF. CDR3 DNA sequence: TGCGCCAGCAGGCATACTAGCGGGTCGGCGGATGAGCAGTTCTTC. The chain uses TRBV5-1 and TRBJ2-1, with 9 bases that match TRBD2. V gave up 5 bases and J gave up 8 bases; unmatched junction bases: 11. From germline, CDR1 is SGHRS and CDR2 YFSETQ. The CDR3 is 15 amino acids.